In its sample, the clone carrying this T cell receptor (beta chain) was seen a few times. Unique molecular identifiers were built into the TCRbeta library. TCRdb analysed the PCR reads with MiXCR anew, one entry per CDR3 protein. The data show around 600,000 distinct CDR3 sequences, about 15% seen once. The data are from a study of T-cell reconstitution after alpha-beta-depleted transplantation in children. CDR3 length equals 15 residues. The J segment lost 7 bases and the V segment lost 4 bases, leaving 7 bases of the junction unmatched. Germline CDR1 is SEHNR and CDR2 is FQNEAQ (reference sequence).

This receptor was obtained from a human donor who donated a stem cell graft to a child with acute myeloid leukemia. V usage is TRBV7-9 and J usage is TRBJ2-1; 10 positions agree with TRBD2. The material sequenced was PBMCs from the stem cell graft donor, taken from the stem cell graft. In DNA, the CDR3 is TGTGCCAGCAGCTCCGTAGCGGGGGGCACAAATGAGCAGTTCTTC. It yields the protein CASSSVAGGTNEQFF.